The 25 T cell receptor beta chains reported below all come from one sample, sequenced in a study of blood T cell repertoires in COVID-19. The table came from immunoSEQ multiplex PCR; TCRdb's copy has only in-frame clones and leaves some out. The table has 200,000 to 300,000 clones, roughly 90% seen once. The specimen was peripheral blood. These receptors were obtained from a man in his 60s who had recovered from COVID-19.

This clone was counted between two and nine times. The chain is built from TRBV6-5 and TRBJ1-2; TRBD1 matches at 10 bases. Germline V gives CDR1 MNHEY, CDR2 SVGAGI. The trim removed 5 bases at V and 2 bases at J, leaving 5 bases unmatched. CDR3 length equals 15 residues. The CDR3 sequence: CASSPRTGGNYGYTF. In DNA, the CDR3 is TGTGCCAGCAGTCCCCGGACAGGGGGAAACTATGGCTACACCTTC.

V gene TRBV7-6 combines with J gene TRBJ2-4, with 7 nucleotides matching TRBD1. The V and J ends lost 0 bases and 0 bases, in that order; junction bases with no gene match: 11. Germline loops: CDR1 SGHVS, CDR2 FNYEAQ. This CDR3 has 19 amino acids. Written as DNA, the CDR3 is TGTGCCAGCAGCTTAGCTATTCCCGGGACAGAGATAGCCAAAAACATTCAGTACTTC. Translating gives CASSLAIPGTEIAKNIQYF.

The rearrangement links TRBV7-2 to TRBJ2-1; the match to TRBD1 covers 8 bases. Germline CDR1 reads SGHTA; CDR2 reads FQGNSA. J lost 6 bases, V lost 4 bases, and 8 bases had no gene match. This CDR3 region has 15 residues. CDR3 loop: CASSSRQGLGNEQFF. The CDR3 DNA reads as TGTGCCAGCAGCTCGAGACAGGGGCTGGGCAATGAGCAGTTCTTC.

This clone occurred once. The chain uses TRBV27 and TRBJ2-7, with D possibly matching TRBD2 (6 bases). CDR3 length equals 14 residues. The germline gives CDR1 MNHEY, CDR2 SMNVEV (reference sequence). V gave up 6 bases and J gave up 2 bases, with 14 bases separating them. As DNA, the CDR3 is TGTGCCAGCAGCCTGAGGGACTTCACCTACGAGCAGTACTTC. This translates into CASSLRDFTYEQYF.

The chain is built from TRBV5-8 and TRBJ2-5; 13 nucleotides agree with TRBD2. This CDR3 contains 16 residues. Trimming removed 4 bases from V and 2 bases from J; junction bases left unmatched: 5. Germline V lookup: CDR1 SGHTS, CDR2 YDEGEE. CDR3 sequence reads: CASSLGLAGVQETQYF. Written as DNA, the CDR3 is TGTGCCAGCAGCCTCGGACTAGCGGGGGTACAAGAGACCCAGTACTTC.

The chain is built from TRBV2 and TRBJ2-7; possibly TRBD1 for D (6 bases). V lost 0 bases, J lost 11 bases, and 23 bases lay in between. The CDR3 has 16 amino acids. CDR1 is SNHLY and CDR2 is FYNNEI in the germline V gene. The CDR3 coding sequence is TGTGCCAGCAGTGAAGCGCTTCAGGGGACGCCCAGTGTTGAGTACTTC. Its translation: CASSEALQGTPSVEYF. Looking up the rest from reference TRBV2 and TRBJ2-7 gives the full variable domain: EPEVTQTPSHQVTQMGQEVILRCVPISNHLYFYWYRQILGQKVEFLVSFYNNEISEKSEIFDDQFSVERPDGSNFTLKIRSTKLEDSAMYFCASSEALQGTPSVEYFGPGTRLTVT.

This clone has more than one count but fewer than ten. CDR3 coding DNA: TGTGCCAGCAGCACCCGGGGGAGCAGGGGGAGCTGCGAGCAGTACTTC. This codes for CASSTRGSRGSCEQYF. The chain recombines TRBV21-1 with TRBJ2-7; the table's D call TRBD1 went unverified against the DNA. TRBV21-1 is classified as a pseudogene. The CDR3 is 16 residues long.

The chain carries TRBV9 and TRBJ2-5; the match to TRBD2 covers 13 bases. J lost 2 bases, V lost 3 bases, and 7 bases had no gene match. The CDR3 loop spans 17 amino acids. CDR1 and CDR2 (germline): SGDLS, YYNGEE. The CDR3 sequence is CASSGGLAGVAQETQYF. CDR3 DNA: TGTGCCAGCAGCGGCGGACTAGCGGGGGTTGCTCAAGAGACCCAGTACTTC.

This rearrangement joins TRBV29-1 to TRBJ2-1, with D perhaps TRBD1 (6 bases). CDR3 length: 14 amino acids. Germline CDR1 SQVTM, CDR2 ANQGSEA. V lost 4 bases to trimming and J lost 4 bases, with 14 bases between them. The CDR3 region is CSVAQGPPYNEQFF. CDR3 nucleotides: TGCAGCGTTGCTCAGGGGCCCCCTTACAATGAGCAGTTCTTC.

The chain couples TRBV18 to TRBJ2-3; D perhaps matches TRBD1 (5 bases). CDR1 and CDR2 from the germline V gene are KGHSH and LQKENI. With 3 bases removed from V and 2 bases from J, the gap between germline ends came to 6 bases. This CDR3 is built from 13 residues. The CDR3 sequence: CASSPDTTDTQYF. Here the CDR3 DNA reads TGTGCCAGCTCACCGGACACCACAGATACGCAGTATTTT.

CDR3: CASSLVEGTIGEAFF. In DNA form, the CDR3 reads TGTGCCAGCAGTTTAGTGGAGGGAACGATCGGTGAAGCTTTCTTT. The chain is built from TRBV27 and TRBJ1-1; D is ambiguous. Germline CDR1 and CDR2: MNHEY and SMNVEV (reference sequence). The V end was cut by 2 bases, the J end by 7 bases, with 17 bases between. The CDR3 runs 15 residues.

The chain uses TRBV7-9 and TRBJ1-5; D is uncertain. The CDR3 spans 13 residues. CDR1 and CDR2 from the germline V gene are SEHNR and FQNEAQ (reference sequence). The V end lost 5 bases, the J end lost 0 bases, and 5 bases lay between the germline ends. The CDR3 is CASSQNSNQPQHF. The CDR3 region has the DNA TGTGCCAGCAGCCAGAATAGCAATCAGCCCCAGCATTTT.

This clone has just one count. The CDR3, as DNA: TGCGCCAGCAGCTTGGCCGACAGGGTAGCTGGAAACACCATATATTTT. Protein sequence: CASSLADRVAGNTIYF. The gene calls are TRBV5-1 and TRBJ1-3; TRBD1 matches at 7 bases. Germline CDR1 reads SGHRS; CDR2 reads YFSETQ. The V and J ends lost 0 bases and 2 bases, in that order; junction bases with no gene match: 5. The CDR3 spans 16 residues.

V and J are TRBV19 and TRBJ2-1; 9 bases are shared with TRBD1. Trimming took 5 bases from V and 8 from J; bases not matched to a gene: 10. The CDR3 is 15 residues long. The germline V gene has CDR1 LNHDA and CDR2 SQIVND (reference sequence). The CDR3: CASSASGTGNDEQFF. For the CDR3, the DNA is TGTGCCAGTAGTGCGTCCGGGACAGGGAACGATGAGCAGTTCTTC. Looking up the rest from reference TRBV19 and TRBJ2-1 gives the full variable domain: DGGITQSPKYLFRKEGQNVTLSCEQNLNHDAMYWYRQDPGQGLRLIYYSQIVNDFQKGDIAEGYSVSREKKESFPLTVTSAQKNPTAFYLCASSASGTGNDEQFFGPGTRLTVL.

This chain links TRBV11-3 with TRBJ2-7, with 11 bases lining up with TRBD1. Germline lookup yields CDR1 SGHNT and CDR2 YENEEA. The ends lost 5 bases at V and 3 bases at J; junction bases unmatched: 6. The CDR3 extends over 15 amino acids. CDR3 sequence: CASSPAGTGGYEQYF. The DNA for the CDR3 is TGTGCCAGCAGCCCTGCCGGGACAGGGGGCTACGAGCAGTACTTC.

The CDR3: CASSQGGGGTYNEQFF. The DNA for the CDR3 is TGTGCCAGCAGCCAAGGAGGGGGGGGGACCTACAATGAGCAGTTCTTC. V is TRBV4-2 and J is TRBJ2-1; TRBD2 is a possible D gene (7 bases). This CDR3 has 16 amino acids. Trimming took 1 base from V and 2 from J, leaving 12 bases between them. Germline V gene data show CDR1 as LGHNA and CDR2 as YNFKEQ.

The chain recombines TRBV6-6 with TRBJ2-7, with 11 bases aligning to TRBD1. The ends lost 5 bases at V and 0 bases at J; junction bases unmatched: 9. The CDR3 runs to 17 residues. CDR1 and CDR2 (germline): MNHNY, SVGAGI (reference sequence). CDR3 in DNA: TGTGCCAGCAGTCACCGGGGACAGGGGGGTTTCTCCTACGAGCAGTACTTC. Translated: CASSHRGQGGFSYEQYF.

The J gene is TRBJ2-7, the V gene TRBV29-1, with 9 bases aligning to TRBD1. CDR1 and CDR2 (germline): SQVTM, ANQGSEA. The junction had 7 bases not matched to a gene; V was cut back by 3 bases and J by 7 bases. The CDR3 spans 13 residues. The DNA for the CDR3 is TGCAGCGTTGAGGGACAGGGTTTGGCGGAGCAGTACTTC. It specifies CSVEGQGLAEQYF.

The J gene is TRBJ2-5, the V gene TRBV10-2, with 7 nucleotides matching TRBD1. V lost 6 bases, J lost 4 bases, and 5 bases stayed unmatched. Germline CDR1 reads WSHSY; CDR2 reads SAAADI. The CDR3 sequence is 13 residues long. The CDR3 DNA reads as TGCGCCAGCAGATCCACAGGGGTAGAGACCCAGTACTTC. Translation: CASRSTGVETQYF.

The V and J genes are TRBV18 and TRBJ1-2; 10 nucleotides align to TRBD1. V was pared by 3 bases and J by 3 bases, with 10 bases of the junction left unmatched. The CDR3 consists of 17 residues. Per the germline V gene, CDR1 is KGHSH and CDR2 is LQKENI. The CDR3 spells CASSPVRLTGGDYGYTF. The DNA of the CDR3 is TGTGCCAGCTCACCCGTCCGTCTGACAGGGGGCGACTATGGCTACACCTTC.

This clone is a singleton in its sample. The genes are TRBV5-5 and TRBJ2-1, with 11 bases lining up with TRBD2. V trimming: 3 bases; J trimming: 4 bases; junction bases outside the gene matches: 3. The CDR3 has 15 residues. Germline loops: CDR1 SGHKS, CDR2 YYEKEE (reference sequence). CDR3 DNA sequence: TGTGCCAGCAGCTGGGGGACTAGCGGATACAATGAGCAGTTCTTC. It encodes CASSWGTSGYNEQFF.

The V and J genes are TRBV7-8 and TRBJ1-1; D unclear. The germline gives CDR1 SGHVS, CDR2 FQNEAQ. The CDR3 covers 14 residues. Trimming cost V 6 bases and J 0 bases, with 11 bases left between them. CDR3 coding DNA: TGTGCCAGCAGGATAACGGAGATGAACACTGAAGCTTTCTTT. This gives the protein CASRITEMNTEAFF.

The genes are TRBV5-1 and TRBJ1-3, with D perhaps TRBD1 (5 bases). Germline-derived CDR1 and CDR2 are SGHRS and YFSETQ. CDR3 length: 15 amino acids. The V and J ends lost 2 bases and 2 bases respectively, with 11 bases between them. As DNA, the CDR3 is TGCGCCAGCAGCTTCGAGACAGTACCTGGAAACACCATATATTTT. This sequence encodes CASSFETVPGNTIYF.

CDR3 amino acids: CASSTALNTEAFF. CDR3 coding DNA: TGTGCCAGCTCAACAGCTTTGAACACTGAAGCTTTCTTT. V is TRBV18 and J is TRBJ1-1; no clear D. With 5 bases removed from V and 0 bases from J, the gap between germline ends came to 7 bases. This CDR3 is built from 13 residues. Germline V lookup: CDR1 KGHSH, CDR2 LQKENI.

The CDR3 here is CASSSPEKNTEAFF. Written as DNA, the CDR3 is TGCGCCAGCAGCTCACCTGAGAAGAACACTGAAGCTTTCTTT. V gene TRBV5-1 combines with J gene TRBJ1-1; D gene unclear. V was shortened by 3 bases and J by 1 base, with 10 bases between the two germline ends. CDR3 length equals 14 residues. Germline lookup yields CDR1 SGHRS and CDR2 YFSETQ. The whole variable domain, remainder taken from reference TRBV5-1 and TRBJ1-1, is KAGVTQTPRYLIKTRGQQVTLSCSPISGHRSVSWYQQTPGQGLQFLFEYFSETQRNKGNFPGRFSGRQFSNSRSEMNVSTLELGDSALYLCASSSPEKNTEAFFGQGTRLTVV.